This T cell receptor (beta chain) was identified in a study of T-cell memory formation after mild COVID-19. Whole-study findings and limits: Clones shrinking between day 15 and 85 showed a balanced CD4/CD8 split, and those that grew later tilted toward CD4+.

This clonotype showed up many times. What it binds is unknown. TCRdb processed the 5' RACE reads anew with MiXCR; each CDR3 protein has one entry. The repertoire holds 450,000 to 700,000 distinct CDR3 sequences, with about a sixth as singletons. The specimen sequenced was PBMCs or a T cell subset sorted from them (not recorded which). This receptor was taken from an adult woman who had mild COVID-19 (a few samples of this study predate the infection). Cell type and time point are not known.

The CDR3 protein is CASSLSGQGYEQYF. CDR3 bases: TGTGCCAGCAGCCTATCGGGACAGGGCTACGAGCAGTACTTC. This chain connects TRBV7-2 to TRBJ2-7; 9 nucleotides align to TRBD1. There are 14 residues in the CDR3. Germline trimming cut 5 bases from V and 3 bases from J; bases unmatched to any gene: 5. Germline CDR1 reads SGHTA; CDR2 reads FQGNSA.